The following is a TCR beta chain sequence with its context. Antigen unknown. This sample was included in a study of OX40 agonist ivuxolimab in advanced cancers. In the study overall: An agonistic anti-OX40 (CD134) antibody, ivuxolimab, was used to treat the patients. Three patients showed partial responses: one hepatocellular carcinoma and two cutaneous melanoma cases. General study results and limits: Not determined was the antigen specificity of the expanded peripheral T cells. There were, on average, more expanded clones in CD8+ T cells than in CD4+.

Measured with immunoSEQ multiplex PCR; TCRdb has only the in-frame clones, and not every one. The sample consists of 40,000 to 50,000 clones, approximately 88% of them appearing once. V dropped 4 bases and J dropped 10 bases, with 19 bases sitting between them. The CDR3 contains 14 residues. The germline CDR1 and CDR2 sequences are SGHTA and FQGNSA. V and J are TRBV7-2 and TRBJ1-1; D perhaps matches TRBD1 (5 bases). The receptor comes from an adult with an advanced solid tumor such as melanoma, head and neck, liver or kidney cancer. The starting material was CD4+ or CD8+ T cells sorted from blood, obtained in a trial of the OX40 agonist ivuxolimab. The CDR3 DNA sequence: TGTGCCAGCAGCTCTGGGACCTCTGGTTTTCGAGCTTTCTTT. It yields the protein CASSSGTSGFRAFF.